These T cell receptor beta chains were read from a single sample in a study of blood T cell repertoires in COVID-19. Here immunoSEQ multiplex PCR was the method, and the copy in TCRdb shows in-frame clones only, minus some. Seen here are tens of thousands of clones, less than 85% observed once, and the top ten hold roughly an eighth. Specimen: peripheral blood. The receptors shown here come from a human donor in a cohort sampled during active COVID-19. Each CDR3 is given with its conserved first and last residue. Fields, in order: D gene, clone size, J gene, V gene, CDR3 DNA, CDR3 protein. The D gene is left open where the match is weak. Not all rows give a size; the values are once, few, many and, for expanded clones, a class.

D gene: .
clone size: .
J gene: TRBJ1-4
V gene: TRBV3-1/TRBV3-2
CDR3 DNA: TGTGCCAGCAGCCAAGGGGTTCTCGGGAATGAAAAACTGTTTTTT
CDR3 protein: CASSQGVLGNEKLFF

D gene: .
clone size: .
J gene: TRBJ1-5
V gene: TRBV28
CDR3 DNA: TGTGCCAGCGCACAGGGAGAATTTGGGTTTCCCCAGCATTTT
CDR3 protein: CASAQGEFGFPQHF

D gene: .
clone size: .
J gene: TRBJ2-7
V gene: TRBV6-2/TRBV6-3
CDR3 DNA: TGTGCCAGCAGTTACTCGGGGCTCGGCGGGGCAGGGACGAACGAGCAGTACTTC
CDR3 protein: CASSYSGLGGAGTNEQYF

D gene: TRBD1
clone size: .
J gene: TRBJ2-7
V gene: TRBV30
CDR3 DNA: TGTGCCTGGAGTGCGGACAGGGGAGACTACGAGCAGTACTTC
CDR3 protein: CAWSADRGDYEQYF

D gene: .
clone size: .
J gene: TRBJ1-5
V gene: TRBV19
CDR3 DNA: TGTGCCACCAATGACCGGGACAAATTTCAGCCCCAGCATTTT
CDR3 protein: CATNDRDKFQPQHF

D gene: .
clone size: .
J gene: TRBJ2-7
V gene: TRBV5-8
CDR3 DNA: TGTGCCAGCACCCCAGGGGACGCCTACGAGCAGTACTTC
CDR3 protein: CASTPGDAYEQYF

D gene: TRBD1
clone size: .
J gene: TRBJ2-3
V gene: TRBV18
CDR3 DNA: TGTGCCAGCTCACCTACAGGGGGTAGCACAGATACGCAGTATTTT
CDR3 protein: CASSPTGGSTDTQYF

D gene: TRBD1
clone size: .
J gene: TRBJ1-2
V gene: TRBV2
CDR3 DNA: TGTGCCAGCAGGGGACAGGGGGCTGGTGGCTACACCTTC
CDR3 protein: CASRGQGAGGYTF

D gene: TRBD2
clone size: .
J gene: TRBJ2-2
V gene: TRBV7-2
CDR3 DNA: TGTGCCAGCAGCTTACGTGCGGGACTAGACACCGGGGAGCTGTTTTTT
CDR3 protein: CASSLRAGLDTGELFF

D gene: TRBD1
clone size: .
J gene: TRBJ1-4
V gene: TRBV19
CDR3 DNA: TGTGCCAGTGCCCCGACCCGGACAGGGGCTAATGAAAAACTGTTTTTT
CDR3 protein: CASAPTRTGANEKLFF

D gene: TRBD1
clone size: .
J gene: TRBJ1-2
V gene: TRBV5-4
CDR3 DNA: TGTGCCAGCAGCGACAGGGGCCGAAAGTCAAAAAACTATGGCTACACCTTC
CDR3 protein: CASSDRGRKSKNYGYTF

D gene: .
clone size: .
J gene: TRBJ1-3
V gene: TRBV6-2/TRBV6-3
CDR3 DNA: TGTGCCAGCAGTTACGGGAACGACGGGGACACCATATATTTT
CDR3 protein: CASSYGNDGDTIYF

D gene: .
clone size: .
J gene: TRBJ2-7
V gene: TRBV2
CDR3 DNA: TGTGCCAGCAGTGATGGAGGGAGGTTTGACGAGCAGTACTTC
CDR3 protein: CASSDGGRFDEQYF

D gene: TRBD2
clone size: .
J gene: TRBJ2-1
V gene: TRBV10-3
CDR3 DNA: TGTGCCACCCAAGGGAATAGCGGGCCTTTGAATGAGCAGTTCTTC
CDR3 protein: CATQGNSGPLNEQFF

D gene: .
clone size: .
J gene: TRBJ1-4
V gene: TRBV7-2
CDR3 DNA: TGTGCCAGCAGCTTACTTTGGGGGGTGGGTGAAAAACTGTTTTTT
CDR3 protein: CASSLLWGVGEKLFF

D gene: TRBD1
clone size: .
J gene: TRBJ2-1
V gene: TRBV18
CDR3 DNA: TGTGCCAGCTCACCATCCAGGACAGGGGGCGAAAATGAGCAGTTCTTC
CDR3 protein: CASSPSRTGGENEQFF

D gene: TRBD2
clone size: few
J gene: TRBJ2-1
V gene: TRBV9
CDR3 DNA: TGTGCCAGCAGCGTATCGCGGGGGGGCTACAATGAGCAGTTCTTC
CDR3 protein: CASSVSRGGYNEQFF

D gene: .
clone size: .
J gene: TRBJ1-5
V gene: TRBV9
CDR3 DNA: TGTGCCAGCAGCGTTGAAGCAGGGACAAATCAGCCCCAGCATTTT
CDR3 protein: CASSVEAGTNQPQHF

D gene: .
clone size: .
J gene: TRBJ1-2
V gene: TRBV7-9
CDR3 DNA: TGTGCCAGCAGCCCGAATCGTGGACAGTCAGACGGCTACACCTTC
CDR3 protein: CASSPNRGQSDGYTF

D gene: .
clone size: .
J gene: TRBJ1-1
V gene: TRBV5-5
CDR3 DNA: TGTGCCAGCAGCTTGTGGGGAAGGGGTCCCGCCACTGAAGCTTTCTTT
CDR3 protein: CASSLWGRGPATEAFF

D gene: .
clone size: .
J gene: TRBJ1-2
V gene: TRBV30
CDR3 DNA: TGTGCCTGGAGTGTGCAGGCATATGGCTACACCTTC
CDR3 protein: CAWSVQAYGYTF

D gene: .
clone size: .
J gene: TRBJ1-3
V gene: TRBV19
CDR3 DNA: TGTGCCAGTACCACCCCGGGGCGCGGGGACACCATATATTTT
CDR3 protein: CASTTPGRGDTIYF

D gene: .
clone size: .
J gene: TRBJ2-7
V gene: TRBV11-2
CDR3 DNA: TGTGCCAGCAGCACGGACCGGGACATTACATACGAGCAGTACTTC
CDR3 protein: CASSTDRDITYEQYF

D gene: TRBD1
clone size: once
J gene: TRBJ1-4
V gene: TRBV5-4
CDR3 DNA: TGTGCCAGCAGCTTAGGGTTCGACAGGGAACTGTTTTTT
CDR3 protein: CASSLGFDRELFF

D gene: .
clone size: .
J gene: TRBJ1-5
V gene: TRBV25-1
CDR3 DNA: TGTGCCAGCAGCGCCGCTGTTCAGGGATCCCAGCATTTT
CDR3 protein: CASSAAVQGSQHF

D gene: .
clone size: once
J gene: TRBJ2-7
V gene: TRBV5-1
CDR3 DNA: TGCGCCAGCAGCTTGGGGGCACCTGGTGACGAGCAGTACTTC
CDR3 protein: CASSLGAPGDEQYF

D gene: .
clone size: .
J gene: TRBJ2-7
V gene: TRBV7-2
CDR3 DNA: TGTGCCAGCAGCTTAGCGGCGACCTCATACGGGGGGCAGTACTTC
CDR3 protein: CASSLAATSYGGQYF

D gene: .
clone size: .
J gene: TRBJ2-3
V gene: TRBV7-8
CDR3 DNA: TGTGCCAGCAGTCCCTACACAGATACGCAGTATTTT
CDR3 protein: CASSPYTDTQYF

D gene: .
clone size: .
J gene: TRBJ1-4
V gene: TRBV5-1
CDR3 DNA: TGCGCCAGCGCCCTGGGGCCGAGTAATGAAAAACTGTTTTTT
CDR3 protein: CASALGPSNEKLFF

D gene: .
clone size: .
J gene: TRBJ1-4
V gene: TRBV7-2
CDR3 DNA: TGTGCCAGCAGCTTAGTGGGCAGGGGTGAAAAACTGTTTTTT
CDR3 protein: CASSLVGRGEKLFF

D gene: TRBD1
clone size: .
J gene: TRBJ1-1
V gene: TRBV5-1
CDR3 DNA: TGCGCCAGCAGCTTGACACAGGGGGCGCGTAGTGAAGCTTTCTTT
CDR3 protein: CASSLTQGARSEAFF

D gene: .
clone size: .
J gene: TRBJ2-7
V gene: TRBV18
CDR3 DNA: TGTGCCAGCTCACGGGGAGGCGGGGAAGGCTACGAGCAGTACTTC
CDR3 protein: CASSRGGGEGYEQYF

D gene: TRBD1
clone size: .
J gene: TRBJ1-3
V gene: TRBV7-9
CDR3 DNA: TGTGCCAGCAGCTCTACAGGACAGGCGAACTCTGGAAACACCATATATTTT
CDR3 protein: CASSSTGQANSGNTIYF

D gene: TRBD2
clone size: few
J gene: TRBJ2-1
V gene: TRBV6-2/TRBV6-3
CDR3 DNA: TGTGCCAGCAGTCTAACCTCCTCGACTAGCGGGGGAAGTAATGAGCAGTTCTTC
CDR3 protein: CASSLTSSTSGGSNEQFF

D gene: TRBD1
clone size: .
J gene: TRBJ2-7
V gene: TRBV25-1
CDR3 DNA: TGTGCCAGCAGTGGGGCCAACAGGGGGAGCTACGAGCAGTACTTC
CDR3 protein: CASSGANRGSYEQYF

D gene: TRBD2
clone size: .
J gene: TRBJ2-3
V gene: TRBV5-6
CDR3 DNA: TGTGCCAGCAGCTCCGGGACTAGCGGGGGGGCTGCAGATACGCAGTATTTT
CDR3 protein: CASSSGTSGGAADTQYF

D gene: .
clone size: .
J gene: TRBJ1-1
V gene: TRBV20-1
CDR3 DNA: TGCAGTGCTAGTCTGGGGCTGAACACTGAAGCTTTCTTT
CDR3 protein: CSASLGLNTEAFF

D gene: TRBD1
clone size: once
J gene: TRBJ1-4
V gene: TRBV15
CDR3 DNA: TGTGCCACCAGCAGAGATGTAGGGGGCGCGGATGAAAAACTGTTTTTT
CDR3 protein: CATSRDVGGADEKLFF

D gene: TRBD1
clone size: once
J gene: TRBJ1-6
V gene: TRBV4-1
CDR3 DNA: TGCGCCAGCAGGAGGGGTATGATGTCGGGACAGCTAAATTCACCCCTCCACTTT
CDR3 protein: CASRRGMMSGQLNSPLHF

D gene: TRBD1
clone size: .
J gene: TRBJ1-6
V gene: TRBV7-2
CDR3 DNA: TGTGCCAGCAGCTTATCCGGGACAGGGAATTCACCCCTCCACTTT
CDR3 protein: CASSLSGTGNSPLHF

D gene: .
clone size: .
J gene: TRBJ2-5
V gene: TRBV14
CDR3 DNA: TGTGCCAGCAGGCCAACAGGGAGCCGGTACCAAGAGACCCAGTACTTC
CDR3 protein: CASRPTGSRYQETQYF

D gene: TRBD1
clone size: .
J gene: TRBJ1-2
V gene: TRBV6-5
CDR3 DNA: TGTGCCAGCAGCCGACAGGGCCGGTTGGGCTACACCTTC
CDR3 protein: CASSRQGRLGYTF

D gene: .
clone size: .
J gene: TRBJ1-6
V gene: TRBV14
CDR3 DNA: TGTGCCAGCAGGGGGGAGGGATTTTCACCCCTCCACTTT
CDR3 protein: CASRGEGFSPLHF

D gene: .
clone size: once
J gene: TRBJ1-2
V gene: TRBV3-1/TRBV3-2
CDR3 DNA: TGTGCCAGCGCTGGACACGAGGGGGTTGGCTACACCTTC
CDR3 protein: CASAGHEGVGYTF

D gene: TRBD1
clone size: .
J gene: TRBJ2-7
V gene: TRBV2
CDR3 DNA: TGTGCCAGCAACATCGGGACAGGGCTCTACGAGCAGTACTTC
CDR3 protein: CASNIGTGLYEQYF

D gene: .
clone size: .
J gene: TRBJ1-3
V gene: TRBV7-3
CDR3 DNA: TGTGCCAGCAGCTTAAAGCCTGGAAACACCATATATTTT
CDR3 protein: CASSLKPGNTIYF